Each of the 21 T cell receptor beta chains below was sequenced from the same sample in a study of blood T cell repertoires in COVID-19. Sequencing was performed with immunoSEQ multiplex PCR; in TCRdb, only in-frame clones are kept and a portion is missing. The table has 200,000 to 300,000 clones, approximately 83% seen once. Sequencing was carried out using peripheral blood. The receptor source for this set is a man aged 35 to 55 with acute or convalescent COVID-19.

A remark on this clone: Its ends do not fully match the called genes, so a read error is possible. The genes are TRBV7-3 and TRBJ1-2; D ambiguous. This CDR3 contains 14 residues. Germline V CDR1 and CDR2: SGHTA, FQGTGA. The CDR3 DNA sequence: TGTGCCAGCAGCTTAACGAGGGAGAGTCGCCCTGGAGGCTTC. This encodes CASSLTRESRPGGF.

J is TRBJ2-3 and V is TRBV18; D possibly corresponds to TRBD2 (6 bases). CDR1 KGHSH and CDR2 LQKENI come from the germline V gene. The CDR3 runs to 15 residues. Between the trimmed V and J ends, which lost 7 bases and 0 bases, there was a span of 14 bases. As DNA, the CDR3 is TGTGCCAGCTTGCGGGGCAAGATGAGCACAGATACGCAGTATTTT. This sequence encodes CASLRGKMSTDTQYF. Variable domain in full (rest from reference TRBV18 and TRBJ2-3): NAGVMQNPRHLVRRRGQEARLRCSPMKGHSHVYWYRQLPEEGLKFMVYLQKENIIDESGMPKERFSAEFPKEGPSILRIQQVVRGDSAAYFCASLRGKMSTDTQYFGPGTRLTVL.

This chain links TRBV7-3 with TRBJ1-1; D is uncertain. CDR1 SGHTA and CDR2 FQGTGA come from the germline V gene. Trimming shortened V by 0 bases and J by 5 bases, and 10 bases separated the two germline ends. The CDR3 consists of 14 residues. The CDR3 here is CASSLTSSGTEAFF. CDR3 sequence (DNA): TGTGCCAGCAGCTTAACGTCATCGGGGACTGAAGCTTTCTTT.

The chain uses TRBV21-1 and TRBJ2-7; the table's TRBD2 call for D was not verified on the DNA. TRBV21-1 is a listed pseudogene. This CDR3 comprises 16 residues. CDR3 residues: CASSSFDGAQGSEQYF. The CDR3 bases are TGTGCCAGCAGCAGTTTCGACGGAGCTCAAGGCTCCGAGCAGTACTTC.

V gene TRBV2 combines with J gene TRBJ2-3, with D maybe TRBD1 (5 bases). Germline V gene sequence: CDR1 SNHLY, CDR2 FYNNEI. V lost 8 bases, J lost 2 bases, and 17 bases lay in between. The CDR3 is 15 amino acids. The CDR3 sequence: CASSSGITYTDTQYF. CDR3 DNA sequence: TGTGCCAGCTCCTCAGGGATCACGTACACAGATACGCAGTATTTT. The full variable domain, rest sourced from reference TRBV2 and TRBJ2-3, is EPEVTQTPSHQVTQMGQEVILRCVPISNHLYFYWYRQILGQKVEFLVSFYNNEISEKSEIFDDQFSVERPDGSNFTLKIRSTKLEDSAMYFCASSSGITYTDTQYFGPGTRLTVL.

The chain uses TRBV9 and TRBJ1-1; D gene unclear. Germline lookup yields CDR1 SGDLS and CDR2 YYNGEE. There are 15 residues in the CDR3. The V gene lost 0 bases and the J gene lost 1 base, with 10 bases spanning the gap. The CDR3 protein is CASSVGAQANTEAFF. In DNA form, the CDR3 reads TGTGCCAGCAGCGTAGGGGCCCAAGCGAACACTGAAGCTTTCTTT.

This sequence joins TRBV30 and TRBJ1-2, with 7 bases that match TRBD1. CDR1 is GTSNPN and CDR2 is SVGIG in the germline V gene (reference sequence). V was clipped by 0 bases and J by 6 bases; unmatched bases: 10. The CDR3 has 15 residues. CDR3 in DNA: TGTGCCTGGAGTGTGAGAAGGGGGCAGAGGAATGGCTACACCTTC. Translating gives CAWSVRRGQRNGYTF.

The rearrangement joins TRBV13 to TRBJ2-1; TRBD1 might be the D (6 bases). Germline V lookup: CDR1 PRHDT, CDR2 FYEKMQ (reference sequence). Trimming pared 7 bases from V and 5 bases from J, leaving 18 bases between. The CDR3 has 15 residues. DNA of the CDR3: TGTGCCAGCAACCTTAGTCCAGGGGCCGACAATGAGCAGTTCTTC. This sequence encodes CASNLSPGADNEQFF.

Concerning this clone itself: One end of the junction varies from germline; a read error may be responsible. In the same sample, other DNA sequences code for this CDR3. The chain couples TRBV19 to TRBJ2-1; TRBD2 aligns across 11 bases. Germline lookup yields CDR1 LNHDA and CDR2 SQIVND (reference sequence). This CDR3 spans 15 amino acids. CDR3 residues: CASSIGTSGYNEQFF. The DNA for the CDR3 is TGTGCCAGTAGCATAGGGACTAGCGGCTACAATGAGCAGTTCTTC.

The rearrangement joins TRBV19 to TRBJ1-5; D ambiguous. CDR1 LNHDA and CDR2 SQIVND come from the germline V gene (reference sequence). This CDR3 contains 16 residues. V shed 3 bases and J shed 2 bases, with 14 bases lying between them. In DNA, the CDR3 is TGTGCCAGTAGTATCACGCCCCCGGGAGGCAATCAGCCCCAGCATTTT. Translated: CASSITPPGGNQPQHF. Looking up the rest from reference TRBV19 and TRBJ1-5 gives the full variable domain: DGGITQSPKYLFRKEGQNVTLSCEQNLNHDAMYWYRQDPGQGLRLIYYSQIVNDFQKGDIAEGYSVSREKKESFPLTVTSAQKNPTAFYLCASSITPPGGNQPQHFGDGTRLSIL.

The CDR3 protein is CASSQGVTNEKLFF. In DNA form, the CDR3 reads TGTGCCAGCAGTCAGGGGGTGACTAATGAAAAACTGTTTTTT. This rearrangement joins TRBV11-2 to TRBJ1-4; TRBD1 matches 7 bases. This CDR3 is 14 amino acids long. In germline, CDR1 is SGHAT, CDR2 FQNNGV. V was clipped by 6 bases and J by 2 bases; unmatched bases: 3.

CDR3 amino acids: CASSDGYGTGLLVHGYTF. CDR3 in DNA: TGTGCCAGCAGTGATGGTTATGGGACAGGACTGCTTGTACATGGCTACACCTTC. The chain couples TRBV25-1 to TRBJ1-2, with TRBD1 identical over 8 bases. The CDR3 is 18 amino acids. V lost 3 bases, J lost 6 bases, and 18 bases stayed unmatched. The germline V gene has CDR1 MGHDK and CDR2 SYGVNS.

This chain links TRBV30 with TRBJ2-7; 7 bases map to TRBD1. Germline V CDR1 and CDR2: GTSNPN, SVGIG (reference sequence). The CDR3 contains 15 residues. Trimming removed 0 bases from V and 3 bases from J; junction bases left unmatched: 8. CDR3 in amino acids: CAWSVRPTGIYEQYF. CDR3 in DNA: TGTGCCTGGAGTGTCAGGCCGACAGGGATCTACGAGCAGTACTTC.

This clone was picked up a small number of times. The V gene is TRBV3-1 (or the pseudogene TRBV3-2), the J gene TRBJ2-2, with D maybe TRBD2 (5 bases). The CDR3 is made up of 16 amino acids. Between the trimmed V and J ends, which lost 6 bases and 3 bases, there was a span of 17 bases. CDR1 and CDR2 from the germline V gene are LGHDT and YNNKEL (reference sequence). For the CDR3, the DNA is TGTGCCAGCAGTCCCGTTGGTGGAGGCTACACCGGGGAGCTGTTTTTT. Translating gives CASSPVGGGYTGELFF.

V usage is TRBV4-2 and J usage is TRBJ2-2; the match to TRBD2 covers 13 bases. Looked up from germline, CDR1 is LGHNA and CDR2 is YNFKEQ. CDR3 length equals 16 residues. Trimming cost V 8 bases and J 3 bases; bases outside gene matches: 6. CDR3 coding DNA: TGTGCCAGCGGGGGACTAGCGGGATCGGACACCGGGGAGCTGTTTTTT. Amino acids: CASGGLAGSDTGELFF.

This chain connects TRBV4-2 to TRBJ1-5; the match to TRBD1 covers 7 bases. The CDR3 runs 14 residues. Trimming took 3 bases from V and 3 from J; bases not matched to a gene: 2. The germline gives CDR1 LGHNA, CDR2 YNFKEQ. CDR3 sequence reads: CASSHTGANQPQHF. The DNA for the CDR3 is TGTGCCAGCAGCCATACAGGGGCCAATCAGCCCCAGCATTTT.

CDR3 sequence (DNA): TGTGCCAGCAGCTTCGCGGGAGGGGCCTACGAGCAGTACTTC. It encodes CASSFAGGAYEQYF. The rearrangement joins TRBV5-5 to TRBJ2-7; 9 bases fit TRBD2. CDR3 length equals 14 residues. V lost 2 bases and J lost 2; bases outside the gene matches: 2. Germline assignment: CDR1 SGHKS and CDR2 YYEKEE (reference sequence).

The chain joins TRBV15 to TRBJ2-7; weak D call: TRBD1 (6 bases). V was trimmed by 3 bases and J by 2 bases, leaving 20 bases between them. The CDR3 contains 17 residues. From germline, CDR1 is LNHNV and CDR2 YYDKDF (reference sequence). This chain's CDR3 is CATSRNPRDKPTYEQYF. The CDR3, as DNA: TGTGCCACCAGCAGGAACCCCCGGGACAAACCGACCTACGAGCAGTACTTC.

V and J are TRBV21-1 and TRBJ2-7; TRBD2 is the table's D call and was not checked against the DNA. TRBV21-1 is given as a pseudogene. The CDR3 consists of 21 residues. The CDR3 coding sequence is TGTGCCAGCAGCAAAGCCCTTGGGCCTCTGGGTAGCGGGAGAAGAAGCCACGAGCAGTACTTC. Encoded protein: CASSKALGPLGSGRRSHEQYF.

The chain has TRBV9 and TRBJ1-1; 7 positions agree with TRBD1. V lost 4 bases, J lost 13 bases, and 13 bases stayed unmatched. Germline-derived CDR1 and CDR2 are SGDLS and YYNGEE. The CDR3 runs to 13 residues. The CDR3 spells CASSRPGTAKIFF. CDR3 DNA sequence: TGTGCCAGCAGCCGTCCCGGGACAGCCAAAATTTTCTTT. Combining the CDR3 with reference TRBV9 and TRBJ1-1 gives the whole variable domain DSGVTQTPKHLITATGQRVTLRCSPRSGDLSVYWYQQSLDQGLQFLIQYYNGEERAKGNILERFSAQQFPDLHSELNLSSLELGDSALYFCASSRPGTAKIFFGQGTRLTVV.

The V and J genes are TRBV7-6 and TRBJ2-7; a weak D match, TRBD2 (6 bases). The CDR3 length is 16 residues. Germline V CDR1 and CDR2: SGHVS, FNYEAQ. Between the trimmed V and J ends, which lost 1 base and 6 bases, there was a span of 19 bases. In DNA, the CDR3 is TGTGCCAGCAGCTTAGGGTTGGGTGAGGAGGGAGGCGAGCAGTACTTC. Its protein product is CASSLGLGEEGGEQYF.